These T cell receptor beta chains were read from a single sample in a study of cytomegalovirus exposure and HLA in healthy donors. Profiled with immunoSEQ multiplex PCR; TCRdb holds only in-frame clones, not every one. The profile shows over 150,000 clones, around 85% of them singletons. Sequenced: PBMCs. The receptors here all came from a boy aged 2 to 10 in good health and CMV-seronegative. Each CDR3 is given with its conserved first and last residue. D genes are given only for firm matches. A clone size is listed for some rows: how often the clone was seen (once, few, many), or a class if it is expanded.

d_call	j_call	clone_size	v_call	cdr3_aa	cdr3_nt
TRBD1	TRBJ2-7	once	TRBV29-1	CSVMTGLTYEQYF	TGCAGCGTTATGACAGGGTTGACCTACGAGCAGTACTTC
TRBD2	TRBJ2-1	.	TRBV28	CASLAGGLVGNEQFF	TGTGCCAGCCTAGCGGGGGGGTTAGTTGGGAATGAGCAGTTCTTC
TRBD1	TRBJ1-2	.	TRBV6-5	CASSGDRRSYGYTF	TGTGCCAGCAGTGGGGACAGGAGATCCTATGGCTACACCTTC
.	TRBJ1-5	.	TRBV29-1	CSVGSYGSSNQPQHF	TGCAGCGTTGGGTCATATGGCTCTAGCAATCAGCCCCAGCATTTT
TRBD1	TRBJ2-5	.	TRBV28	CASSPGQTQETQYF	TGTGCCAGCAGCCCGGGACAGACCCAAGAGACCCAGTACTTC
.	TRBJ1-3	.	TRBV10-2	CASSLAGSGNTIYF	TGCGCCAGCAGTTTGGCAGGGTCAGGAAACACCATATATTTT
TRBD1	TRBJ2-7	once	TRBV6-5	CASRPGQGVAYEQYF	TGTGCCAGCAGACCCGGACAGGGAGTGGCTTACGAGCAGTACTTC
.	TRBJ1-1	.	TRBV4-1	CASSRRVLNTEAFF	TGCGCCAGCAGCCGGCGGGTCCTGAACACTGAAGCTTTCTTT
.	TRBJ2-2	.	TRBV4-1	CASSQAGYTGELFF	TGCGCCAGCAGCCAAGCGGGATACACCGGGGAGCTGTTTTTT
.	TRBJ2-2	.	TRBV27	CASSSQPGLAGELFF	TGTGCCAGCAGTTCACAGCCGGGGTTAGCCGGGGAGCTGTTTTTT
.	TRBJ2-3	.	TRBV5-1	CASCASGVYSTDTQYF	TGCGCCAGCTGCGCCTCAGGGGTTTATAGCACAGATACGCAGTATTTT
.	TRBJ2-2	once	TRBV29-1	CSVEGRGIANTGELFF	TGCAGCGTTGAGGGCAGGGGTATCGCGAACACCGGGGAGCTGTTTTTT
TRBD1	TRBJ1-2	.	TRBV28	CASSSNPGQGYGYTF	TGTGCCAGCAGTTCGAACCCGGGACAGGGATATGGCTACACCTTC